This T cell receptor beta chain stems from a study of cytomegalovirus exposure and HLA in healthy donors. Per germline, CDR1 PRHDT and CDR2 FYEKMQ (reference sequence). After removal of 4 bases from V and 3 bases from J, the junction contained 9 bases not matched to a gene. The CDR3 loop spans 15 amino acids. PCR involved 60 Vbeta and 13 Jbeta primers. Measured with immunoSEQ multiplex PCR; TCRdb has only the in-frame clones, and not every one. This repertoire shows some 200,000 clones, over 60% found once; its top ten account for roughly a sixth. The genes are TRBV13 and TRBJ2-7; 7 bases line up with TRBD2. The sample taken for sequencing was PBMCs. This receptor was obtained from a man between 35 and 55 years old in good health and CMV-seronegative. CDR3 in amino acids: CASSSSGLVGYEQYF. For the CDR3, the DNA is TGTGCCAGCAGCTCAAGCGGACTAGTCGGCTACGAGCAGTACTTC.